This section outlines one T cell receptor (beta chain) sequence together with its context. The antigen is not known. For repertoire sequencing, the TCR beta CDR3 regions were amplified from RNA transcripts. A first-round RT-PCR used HTBI primers, followed by a second-round multiplex PCR. Via MiXCR, TCRdb re-called the multiplex PCR reads, giving one row per CDR3 protein. Seen here are hundreds of thousands of distinct CDR3 sequences, about 20% observed once, and the top ten hold more than 5.5%. The sample belongs to a study of Graves' ophthalmopathy and Graves' hyperthyroidism. Study context: Untreated patients at initial diagnosis provided peripheral blood. Study results and limitations: Also, most clonotypes expanded in the thyroid above 0.001 frequency appeared in blood.

This CDR3 has 15 amino acids. V lost 5 bases to trimming and J lost 6 bases; unmatched junction nucleotides: 13. CDR1 and CDR2 from the germline V gene are SGHVS and FNYEAQ. Stable hyperthyroidism meant no progression to ophthalmopathy within 18 months of follow-up. Exclusion covered patients with other autoimmune diseases or uncontrolled infections (as well as pregnancy or lactation). The sequencing input was peripheral blood. The chain combines TRBV7-6 with TRBJ2-7, with 7 bases identical to TRBD2. The TCR was taken from a woman aged 18-29 years with stable Graves' hyperthyroidism. Some clones in this sample may be carry-over from other donors' samples. The CDR3 region is CASSDGRRARGEQYF. The CDR3 DNA sequence: TGTGCCAGCAGCGACGGGAGGCGGGCCCGCGGCGAGCAGTACTTC.